This record covers a single T cell receptor beta chain. In germline, CDR1 is SGHRS, CDR2 YFSETQ. The CDR3 sequence is 16 residues long. Trimming removed 0 bases from V and 6 bases from J; junction bases left unmatched: 9. The PCR was carried out with 60 Vbeta primers and 13 Jbeta primers. Assay used: immunoSEQ multiplex PCR; TCRdb lists only in-frame clones, some missing. Of around 190,000 clones listed, about 80% are singletons. The data originate from a study of cytomegalovirus exposure and HLA in healthy donors. The sequenced sample consisted of PBMCs. The rearrangement links TRBV5-1 to TRBJ2-1; 7 bases are a match to TRBD1. This TCR was sampled from a woman aged 25-40 years in good health and CMV-seronegative. CDR3 sequence reads: CASSLEGAGLLNEQFF. CDR3 DNA sequence: TGCGCCAGCAGCTTGGAGGGGGCGGGCTTACTCAATGAGCAGTTCTTC.